The 20 T cell receptor beta chains listed next were all sequenced from one sample in a study of T cell repertoires in cytomegalovirus infection. MiXCR, run by TCRdb on the reads, gives a single entry per CDR3 protein. The sample holds around 530,000 distinct CDR3 sequences, about a quarter seen once. The sample consisted of PBMCs. The receptors shown here come from a human donor in good health (CMV status not recorded). Some clones in this sample may be carry-over from other donors' samples.

This chain joins TRBV5-3 and TRBJ1-6; weak D call: TRBD1 (5 bases). TRBV5-3 is designated an ORF whose function remains uncertain. The CDR3 contains 14 residues. V lost 8 bases and J 9 bases, leaving 18 bases between the germline ends. In DNA, the CDR3 is TGTGCCAGCAGCCGCGCGGGACCCACTTCACCCCTCCACTTT. Translation: CASSRAGPTSPLHF.

This chain links TRBV7-9 with TRBJ2-3; no firm D call. CDR3 length: 15 amino acids. CDR1 SEHNR and CDR2 FQNEAQ come from the germline V gene (reference sequence). With 7 bases removed from V and 7 bases from J, the gap between germline ends came to 21 bases. The DNA of the CDR3 is TGTGCCAGCACTCACCCGGATCCAGAGGCCCATACGCAGTATTTT. Its translation is CASTHPDPEAHTQYF.

This clonotype occurred once. The V call is TRBV6-6, the J call TRBJ2-5; 9 bases agree with TRBD2. The CDR3 has 14 residues. V dropped 5 bases and J dropped 5; count of bases not matched to a gene: 6. Germline values: CDR1 MNHNY, CDR2 SVGAGI (reference sequence). The CDR3 DNA is TGTGCCAGCAGTCGGACTAGCGCGGGGGAGACCCAGTACTTC. This codes for CASSRTSAGETQYF.

V usage is TRBV7-3 and J usage is TRBJ2-3, with D possibly being TRBD2 (6 bases). The CDR3 is 16 amino acids. From germline, CDR1 is SGHTA and CDR2 FQGTGA. The germline V and J ends were trimmed by 5 bases and 5 bases, with 20 bases remaining between them. The CDR3 bases are TGTGCCAGCAGCCCCAGGTCGCGCGGGGTCGGAGATACGCAGTATTTT. Translated: CASSPRSRGVGDTQYF.

This clonotype was recorded at least ten times. The chain employs TRBV29-1 and TRBJ2-3, with 7 nucleotides matching TRBD1. V trimming: 5 bases; J trimming: 0 bases; junction bases outside the gene matches: 5. The CDR3 is made up of 14 amino acids. Germline V CDR1 and CDR2: SQVTM, ANQGSEA. The CDR3 loop is CSVSTGRSTDTQYF. DNA of the CDR3: TGCAGCGTTTCGACAGGGCGCAGCACAGATACGCAGTATTTT.

This clonotype was observed a few times. The chain links TRBV12-3 or TRBV12-4 to TRBJ2-2, with a weak D call TRBD2 (7 bases). The CDR3 loop spans 15 amino acids. V gave up 5 bases and J gave up 9 bases, with 19 bases separating them. CDR3 sequence reads: CASSPTGGPARELFF. For the CDR3, the DNA is TGTGCCAGCAGTCCCACCGGGGGGCCGGCCAGGGAGCTGTTTTTT.

The V gene is TRBV7-9, the J gene TRBJ1-2, with 8 bases matching TRBD1. Germline V gene sequence: CDR1 SEHNR, CDR2 FQNEAQ (reference sequence). V gave up 3 bases and J gave up 5 bases; unmatched junction bases: 8. This CDR3 has 15 residues. For the CDR3, the DNA is TGTGCCAGCAGCTTGAGTGCAGGACAGGGATATGGCTACACCTTC. Its protein is CASSLSAGQGYGYTF.

This rearrangement joins TRBV6-4 to TRBJ1-1; D is perhaps TRBD1 (5 bases). CDR1 and CDR2 from the germline V gene are MRHNA and SNTAGT. V was clipped by 6 bases and J by 1 base, with 15 bases between them. CDR3 size: 15 residues. The CDR3 spells CASRPGPAENTEAFF. DNA of the CDR3: TGTGCCAGCAGACCGGGGCCGGCGGAGAACACTGAAGCTTTCTTT.

DNA of the CDR3: TGTGCCAGCAGTCGCCGACTTAGCTCCTACAATGAGCAGTTCTTC. Its protein product is CASSRRLSSYNEQFF. This sequence joins TRBV2 and TRBJ2-1; no clear D. Looked up from germline, CDR1 is SNHLY and CDR2 is FYNNEI. With 5 bases removed from V and 0 bases from J, the gap between germline ends came to 11 bases. The CDR3 totals 15 residues.

This chain links TRBV7-9 with TRBJ1-1; maybe TRBD1 (6 bases). Germline-derived CDR1 and CDR2 are SEHNR and FQNEAQ (reference sequence). The V end lost 4 bases, the J end lost 10 bases, and 25 bases lay between the germline ends. The CDR3 consists of 16 residues. The CDR3 protein is CASSSTASTGYVVAFF. The CDR3 nucleotides read TGTGCCAGCAGCTCGACCGCCAGTACAGGGTACGTGGTAGCTTTCTTT.

The table lists this clonotype with many counts. This chain connects TRBV6-2 or TRBV6-3 to TRBJ2-3; 9 positions agree with TRBD2. The CDR3 totals 15 residues. With V trimmed by 5 bases and J by 4 bases, 7 bases remained unmatched. Germline assignment: CDR1 MNHEY and CDR2 SVGEGT. The CDR3 reads CASSTRSGSADTQYF. CDR3 nucleotides: TGTGCCAGCAGTACCCGTAGCGGGAGTGCAGATACGCAGTATTTT.

Only a few counts were recorded for this clonotype. The chain is built from TRBV20-1 and TRBJ1-2; 10 nucleotides line up with TRBD1. The CDR3 is 16 residues long. The ends lost 6 bases at V and 6 bases at J; junction bases unmatched: 16. Germline V gene sequence: CDR1 DFQATT, CDR2 SNEGSKA (reference sequence). The CDR3 sequence is CSAPNRDRGSRDGYTF. The CDR3 nucleotides read TGCAGTGCCCCAAACCGGGACAGGGGATCGCGGGATGGCTACACCTTC.

This clonotype has a count of ten or more. The V call is TRBV7-2, the J call TRBJ1-1; D not certain. The CDR3 covers 15 residues. V lost 2 bases and J 1 base, leaving 11 bases between the germline ends. Germline V gene data show CDR1 as SGHTA and CDR2 as FQGNSA. The DNA of the CDR3 is TGTGCCAGCAGCTTAAATCCGGGCGGGAACACTGAAGCTTTCTTT. Amino acids: CASSLNPGGNTEAFF.

This clonotype was recorded a few times. The chain combines TRBV20-1 with TRBJ2-6; D not resolved. Germline CDR1 reads DFQATT; CDR2 reads SNEGSKA (reference sequence). This CDR3 region has 15 residues. Trimming left V 1 base short and J 0 bases short, with 7 bases between. In nucleotides, the CDR3 is TGCAGTGCTAGAGGGACGGTCTCTGGGGCCAACGTCCTGACTTTC. It is translated as CSARGTVSGANVLTF.

This sequence joins TRBV20-1 and TRBJ1-1; 10 nucleotides match TRBD1. Germline V gives CDR1 DFQATT, CDR2 SNEGSKA (reference sequence). V lost 5 bases and J lost 11; bases outside the gene matches: 8. The CDR3 sequence is 12 residues long. CDR3 amino acids: CSAFDRGLTAFF. CDR3 DNA: TGCAGTGCTTTCGACAGGGGGCTTACGGCTTTCTTT.

This chain joins TRBV3-1 and TRBJ1-5; D gene unclear. The CDR3 has 13 amino acids. Germline CDR1 and CDR2: LGHDT and YNNKEL (reference sequence). Trimming shortened V by 3 bases and J by 4 bases, and 7 bases separated the two germline ends. DNA of the CDR3: TGTGCCAGCAGCCACGGGAATAATCAGCCCCAGCATTTT. Protein product: CASSHGNNQPQHF.

This clonotype occurred a few times. The chain couples TRBV6-2 or TRBV6-3 to TRBJ2-7; a weak D match, TRBD2 (6 bases). CDR1 is MNHEY and CDR2 is SVGEGT in the germline V gene. This CDR3 is 15 amino acids long. V lost 0 bases to trimming and J lost 2 bases, with 11 bases between them. As DNA, the CDR3 is TGTGCCAGCAGTTACTCGAGGAGGGGCGCCTACGAGCAGTACGTC. It specifies CASSYSRRGAYEQYV.

The table lists this clonotype with many counts. The chain uses TRBV27 and TRBJ2-1, with 9 positions matching TRBD2. The germline gives CDR1 MNHEY, CDR2 SMNVEV (reference sequence). The V gene end was trimmed by 6 bases and the J gene end by 2 bases; junction bases not matched to a gene: 5. This CDR3 is 15 amino acids long. The CDR3 spells CASSPGLAAYNEQFF. CDR3 in DNA: TGTGCCAGCAGCCCGGGACTAGCCGCCTACAATGAGCAGTTCTTC.

The table lists this clonotype with many counts. The chain joins TRBV7-8 to TRBJ2-7; the match to TRBD2 covers 10 bases. Trimming removed 5 bases from V and 10 bases from J; junction bases left unmatched: 11. The CDR3 spans 14 residues. In germline, CDR1 is SGHVS, CDR2 FQNEAQ. For the CDR3, the DNA is TGTGCCAGCAGCGTAGGATCTAGCGGGAGCACCCAGTACGTC. As protein: CASSVGSSGSTQYV.

This clonotype was counted between two and nine times. The CDR3 sequence: CASSYGQGVGTDTQYF. The CDR3 nucleotides read TGTGCCAGCAGCTACGGACAGGGGGTAGGCACAGATACGCAGTATTTT. This chain connects TRBV5-4 to TRBJ2-3, with 10 bases matching TRBD1. Germline V gene data show CDR1 as SGHNT and CDR2 as YYREEE (reference sequence). With 3 bases clipped from V and 1 base from J, the junction kept 5 bases outside the gene matches. The CDR3 covers 16 residues.